This is a list of T cell receptor beta chains from one sample in a study of Ad26.COV2.S vaccination and SARS-CoV-2 variants. Data came from immunoSEQ multiplex PCR; TCRdb stores just in-frame clones and leaves some out. The table records about 350,000 clones, about 87% of them present only once. The input for sequencing was peripheral blood, taken in a trial of Ad26.COV2.S vaccine versus placebo. These receptors were taken from a person between 18 and 59 years old who received the Ad26.COV2.S COVID-19 vaccine or a placebo. The CDR3 runs from the conserved cysteine through the conserved F or W. Each record gives: clone size, D gene, V gene, J gene, CDR3 DNA, CDR3 protein. A D gene is named only where the DNA matches it firmly. Clone sizes are given selectively: once, few, many, or a class where the clone is expanded.

few	NA	TRBV2	TRBJ1-5	TGTGCCAGCAGTGGAGGAAGGGCGGTCAATCAGCCCCAGCATTTT	CASSGGRAVNQPQHF
NA	NA	TRBV4-1	TRBJ1-2	TGCGCCAGCAGCCAAGTTATGGAGACAGGCAGTAACTATGGCTACACCTTC	CASSQVMETGSNYGYTF
NA	NA	TRBV7-3	TRBJ2-1	TGTGCCAGCAGCAGTCCCAGGGGGGAGTACAATGAGCAGTTCTTC	CASSSPRGEYNEQFF
NA	NA	TRBV28	TRBJ1-1	TGTGCCAGCAGTCCTCCTCTGGGGGTCTTGAACACTGAAGCTTTCTTT	CASSPPLGVLNTEAFF
NA	TRBD1	TRBV4-1	TRBJ2-2	TGCGCCAGCAGCCAAGATGCTACCTTCTGGGACAGGACCGGGGAGCTGTTTTTT	CASSQDATFWDRTGELFF
NA	TRBD2	TRBV6-6	TRBJ2-2	TGTGCCAGCCGACTAGCGGGGTTGACCGGGGAGCTGTTTTTT	CASRLAGLTGELFF
NA	TRBD1	TRBV19	TRBJ1-5	TGTGCCACCAGCCTAGACAGGGAAGGGTATGGCAATCAGCCCCAGCATTTT	CATSLDREGYGNQPQHF
NA	TRBD1	TRBV19	TRBJ1-1	TGTGCCAGTAGTCCAGGGACAGGGGTGCCTGAAGCTTTCTTT	CASSPGTGVPEAFF
NA	NA	TRBV7-3	TRBJ1-5	TGTGCCAGCAGCTTAGGGGGAGGGGCTTATCAGCCCCAGCATTTT	CASSLGGGAYQPQHF
once	TRBD2	TRBV15	TRBJ2-3	TGTGCCACCAGCAGAGGAGCGGGAGGGCCAGATACGCAGTATTTT	CATSRGAGGPDTQYF
NA	TRBD1	TRBV5-4	TRBJ2-7	TGTGCCAGCAGCCAAGGGACAGCGTCGACCTACGAGCAGTACTTC	CASSQGTASTYEQYF
NA	TRBD1	TRBV5-4	TRBJ2-2	TGTGCCAGCAGCTCACTTACCTGGACAGGGGGCAGCCCCGGGGAGCTGTTTTTT	CASSSLTWTGGSPGELFF
NA	NA	TRBV7-3	TRBJ1-1	TGTGCCAGCAGCACTTCAGACAGGCTGAACACTGAAGCTTTCTTT	CASSTSDRLNTEAFF
NA	TRBD2	TRBV7-8	TRBJ2-7	TGTGCCAGCAGCTTAGTCGCGGGGGGAACCTACGAGCAGTACTTC	CASSLVAGGTYEQYF
NA	TRBD2	TRBV12-5	TRBJ2-7	TGTGCTAGTGGCCGTCCCGGGACTAGCACCTACGAGCAGTACTTC	CASGRPGTSTYEQYF
NA	NA	TRBV5-1	TRBJ1-2	TGCGCCAGCAGCTTGGGGGAGGCCCCCTATGGCTACACCTTC	CASSLGEAPYGYTF
NA	NA	TRBV4-2	TRBJ1-2	TGTGCCAGCGCGCTTAGATTGGGGGGCAGCTATGGCTACACCTTC	CASALRLGGSYGYTF
NA	NA	TRBV27	TRBJ1-2	TGTGCCAGCAGTTTAGGGGGATCTCCTAACTATGGCTACACCTTC	CASSLGGSPNYGYTF
NA	TRBD1	TRBV6-5	TRBJ2-7	TGTGCCAGCACCTCCGGGACAGAACACTACGAGCAGTACTTC	CASTSGTEHYEQYF
NA	NA	TRBV7-3	TRBJ2-1	TGTGCCAGCAGAACCGGGACTCCTTACAATGAGCAGTTCTTC	CASRTGTPYNEQFF
NA	NA	TRBV5-1	TRBJ1-1	TGCGCCAGCAGCTGGAACAAGAACGAAGCTTTCTTT	CASSWNKNEAFF
NA	NA	TRBV29-1	TRBJ2-1	TGCAGCGTTGATACTAGGTCCAATGAGCAGTTCTTC	CSVDTRSNEQFF
NA	TRBD1	TRBV10-3	TRBJ1-3	TGTGCCATCAGTCTAACACAGGGGAAGTCTGGAAACACCATATATTTT	CAISLTQGKSGNTIYF
NA	TRBD2	TRBV7-2	TRBJ2-1	TGTGCCAGCAGCTTAACAACGGGGGGGCTCTACAATGAGCAGTTCTTC	CASSLTTGGLYNEQFF
NA	NA	TRBV3-1/TRBV3-2	TRBJ2-7	TGTGCCAGCAGCCCTGAGAGCTACGAGCAGTACTTC	CASSPESYEQYF
NA	NA	TRBV7-9	TRBJ2-1	TGTGCCAGCAGCTTAGTCTCTTTGGCCCGAGAGCAGTTCTTC	CASSLVSLAREQFF
NA	NA	TRBV11-3	TRBJ2-7	TGTGCCAGCAGCTTAGATAACGGACAGATTTACGAGCAGTACTTC	CASSLDNGQIYEQYF
NA	NA	TRBV7-2	TRBJ2-7	TGTGCCAGCAGCTTAGTTTTCAGAATGGGAATGGACTTC	CASSLVFRMGMDF
NA	NA	TRBV6-2/TRBV6-3	TRBJ1-1	TGTGCCAGCAGTTACTCGAGGGGGGGGAACACTGAAGCTTTCTTT	CASSYSRGGNTEAFF
NA	NA	TRBV21-1	TRBJ2-3	TGTGCCAGCAGCAAAGAGGGGAGGGGAAGGAACACAGATACGCAGTATTTT	CASSKEGRGRNTDTQYF
NA	TRBD1	TRBV29-1	TRBJ1-2	TGCAGCGACCGGGACAGGGGAGGAAGGGGAGATGGCTACACCTTC	CSDRDRGGRGDGYTF
NA	TRBD1	TRBV19	TRBJ2-1	TGTGCCAGTAGTCTTTTCACAGGGGGATCGTCCTACAATGAGCAGTTCTTC	CASSLFTGGSSYNEQFF
NA	NA	TRBV7-3	TRBJ2-1	TGTGCCAGCAGCTTAGGTGAGAGTTTCGCCTACAATGAGCAGTTCTTC	CASSLGESFAYNEQFF
NA	NA	TRBV18	TRBJ1-4	TGTGCCAGCTCACCTCGCGATGGTGAAAAACTGTTTTTT	CASSPRDGEKLFF
NA	NA	TRBV7-9	TRBJ2-2	TGTGCCAGCAGCCTAGGATTTTCGGGGAACGGGGAGCTGTTTTTT	CASSLGFSGNGELFF
NA	NA	TRBV5-4	TRBJ2-5	TGTGCCAGCAGCTTGGACAGGAAACAAGAGACCCAGTACTTC	CASSLDRKQETQYF
few	TRBD1	TRBV7-9	TRBJ1-4	TGTGCCAGCAGCTTAGCCTGGGGACAGGGCGGGGAAAAACTGTTTTTT	CASSLAWGQGGEKLFF
NA	NA	TRBV6-8	TRBJ1-2	TGTGCCAGCAGTTATTCCCCTTATTCCTTGTATGGCTACACCTTC	CASSYSPYSLYGYTF
many	TRBD1	TRBV2	TRBJ2-1	TGTGCCAGCCACAGGGGTATTGAGCAGTTCTTC	CASHRGIEQFF
NA	NA	TRBV6-2/TRBV6-3	TRBJ2-7	TGTGCCAGCAGTTACAGTAGTAATACCTACGAGCAGTACTTC	CASSYSSNTYEQYF
NA	TRBD2	TRBV5-4	TRBJ2-3	TGTGCCAGCAGCGAACTAGCGGGAGGGATAGATACGCAGTATTTT	CASSELAGGIDTQYF
NA	NA	TRBV15	TRBJ1-5	TGTGCCACCAGCAGAGGGCGTAACAGGGTTGGGCAGCCCCAGCATTTT	CATSRGRNRVGQPQHF
NA	NA	TRBV7-2	TRBJ1-1	TGTGCCAGCTCCTTTGGTGGGGGAAACACTGAAGCTTTCTTT	CASSFGGGNTEAFF
NA	NA	TRBV11-2	TRBJ2-7	TGTGCCAGCAGCTTATCCTACGGGCAGTACTTC	CASSLSYGQYF
NA	NA	TRBV28	TRBJ1-4	TGTGCCACCGAAGAGGCAACTAATGAAAAACTGTTTTTT	CATEEATNEKLFF
once	TRBD2	TRBV5-6	TRBJ2-2	TGTGCCAGCAGCCCCCGACTAGCGACCGGGGAGCTGTTTTTT	CASSPRLATGELFF
NA	TRBD1	TRBV5-1	TRBJ1-5	TGCGCCAGCAGCACGACAGGGGAGAGCAATCAGCCCCAGCATTTT	CASSTTGESNQPQHF
once	NA	TRBV19	TRBJ1-1	TGTGCCAGTAGTTCGATGGTTAACACTGAAGCTTTCTTT	CASSSMVNTEAFF
NA	NA	TRBV28	TRBJ1-5	TGTGCCAGCTTTTCGGGGTGGGGCCGTGGTCAGCCCCAGCATTTT	CASFSGWGRGQPQHF
NA	NA	TRBV24-1	TRBJ2-1	TGTGCCACCAGTGATAACAGGGAACCTTACAATGAGCAGTTCTTC	CATSDNREPYNEQFF
NA	NA	TRBV3-1/TRBV3-2	TRBJ2-5	TGTGCCAGCAGCCAAGATTTTAGAAACCTAGATCAAGAGACCCAGTACTTC	CASSQDFRNLDQETQYF